Listed below are T cell receptor beta chains from one sample, sequenced in a study of blood T cell repertoires in COVID-19. TCRdb's copy holds only in-frame clones and misses some; the assay was immunoSEQ multiplex PCR. Of about 160,000 clones listed, around 80% are singletons. The sequencing sample was made of peripheral blood. These receptors all come from a man aged 60 to 75 with active or convalescent COVID-19. Both conserved end residues are part of each CDR3. The D gene is left open where the match is weak. Clone size is shown for a subset of rows, as once, few, many or a class of expanded clone.

size: NA
V: TRBV5-4
J: TRBJ2-7
D: TRBD2
CDR3: CASSDSGGAYEQYF
DNA: TGTGCCAGCAGCGACAGCGGGGGGGCTTACGAGCAGTACTTC

size: NA
V: TRBV7-6
J: TRBJ2-3
D: NA
CDR3: CASSLVGLQSTDTQYF
DNA: TGTGCCAGCAGCTTAGTCGGCCTACAGAGCACAGATACGCAGTATTTT

size: NA
V: TRBV6-6
J: TRBJ2-1
D: NA
CDR3: CASKELGSNEQFF
DNA: TGTGCCAGCAAAGAACTAGGGTCCAATGAGCAGTTCTTC

size: NA
V: TRBV7-8
J: TRBJ1-2
D: NA
CDR3: CASSLDRDNYGYTF
DNA: TGTGCCAGCAGCTTAGACAGGGATAACTATGGCTACACCTTC

size: NA
V: TRBV7-9
J: TRBJ2-1
D: NA
CDR3: CASSPGNEQRQNEQFF
DNA: TGTGCCAGCAGCCCCGGGAACGAACAGCGGCAGAATGAGCAGTTCTTC

size: NA
V: TRBV6-5
J: TRBJ1-5
D: TRBD1
CDR3: CASTQGYQPQHF
DNA: TGTGCCAGCACACAGGGGTATCAGCCCCAGCATTTT

size: NA
V: TRBV5-1
J: TRBJ2-1
D: NA
CDR3: CASSLAVRDRSTVPYNEQFF
DNA: TGCGCCAGCAGCCTGGCAGTGCGGGACAGATCTACAGTCCCCTACAATGAGCAGTTCTTC

size: NA
V: TRBV19
J: TRBJ1-1
D: TRBD1
CDR3: CASSIIWTGNTEAFF
DNA: TGTGCCAGTAGTATAATTTGGACAGGAAACACTGAAGCTTTCTTT

size: NA
V: TRBV28
J: TRBJ1-5
D: TRBD1
CDR3: CASSPGQAANQPQHF
DNA: TGTGCCAGCAGTCCCGGACAGGCAGCAAATCAGCCCCAGCATTTT

size: NA
V: TRBV21-1
J: TRBJ1-1
D: NA
CDR3: CARGTGESEAFF
DNA: TGTGCCAGAGGGACAGGGGAGTCTGAAGCTTTCTTT

size: NA
V: TRBV3-1/TRBV3-2
J: TRBJ1-1
D: TRBD1
CDR3: CASSQASGGTEAFF
DNA: TGTGCCAGCAGCCAAGCGTCAGGGGGGACTGAAGCTTTCTTT

size: few
V: TRBV5-1
J: TRBJ2-5
D: TRBD2
CDR3: CASSWGLAGDGETQYF
DNA: TGCGCCAGCAGCTGGGGACTAGCGGGGGACGGAGAGACCCAGTACTTC

size: NA
V: TRBV3-1/TRBV3-2
J: TRBJ1-4
D: NA
CDR3: CASSRRLTNEKLFF
DNA: TGTGCCAGCAGCCGCAGGTTAACTAATGAAAAACTGTTTTTT

size: NA
V: TRBV12-3/TRBV12-4
J: TRBJ1-1
D: NA
CDR3: CASSFGGGTEAFF
DNA: TGTGCCAGCAGTTTTGGGGGAGGCACTGAAGCTTTCTTT

size: NA
V: TRBV4-2
J: TRBJ2-7
D: TRBD1
CDR3: CASSQADDRGGTYEQYF
DNA: TGTGCCAGCAGCCAGGCTGATGACAGGGGGGGAACCTACGAGCAGTACTTC

size: NA
V: TRBV15
J: TRBJ2-7
D: NA
CDR3: CATSRGLDTSYEQYF
DNA: TGTGCCACCAGCAGAGGTTTGGACACTTCCTACGAGCAGTACTTC

size: NA
V: TRBV19
J: TRBJ2-4
D: TRBD2
CDR3: CASTPGGLPLAKNIQYF
DNA: TGTGCCAGTACACCGGGGGGGCTACCTTTAGCCAAAAACATTCAGTACTTC

size: NA
V: TRBV10-2
J: TRBJ1-2
D: NA
CDR3: CASSGMGASYGYTF
DNA: TGCGCCAGCAGTGGTATGGGGGCGTCCTATGGCTACACCTTC

size: NA
V: TRBV3-1/TRBV3-2
J: TRBJ1-6
D: TRBD1
CDR3: CASSPLGTVNSPLHF
DNA: TGTGCCAGCAGCCCTTTAGGGACAGTCAATTCACCCCTCCACTTT

size: once
V: TRBV28
J: TRBJ1-1
D: NA
CDR3: CASGEGELGNTEAFF
DNA: TGTGCCAGCGGTGAGGGGGAATTGGGGAACACTGAAGCTTTCTTT

size: NA
V: TRBV7-9
J: TRBJ1-6
D: TRBD1
CDR3: CASSPGQGRGNSPLHF
DNA: TGTGCCAGCAGCCCGGGACAGGGAAGGGGTAATTCACCCCTCCACTTT

size: NA
V: TRBV3-1/TRBV3-2
J: TRBJ2-4
D: NA
CDR3: CASSQLGAGNDNIQYF
DNA: TGTGCCAGCAGCCAGCTAGGGGCAGGGAACGATAACATTCAGTACTTC

size: NA
V: TRBV10-3
J: TRBJ1-5
D: NA
CDR3: CAISEYGGASNQPQHF
DNA: TGTGCCATCAGTGAGTACGGGGGGGCTAGCAATCAGCCCCAGCATTTT

size: few
V: TRBV5-3
J: TRBJ1-2
D: NA
CDR3: CASCPTGGTHYGYTF
DNA: TGTGCCAGCTGCCCGACAGGCGGAACCCACTATGGCTACACCTTC

size: many
V: TRBV11-2
J: TRBJ2-2
D: NA
CDR3: CASSLGATGELFF
DNA: TGTGCCAGCAGCTTAGGGGCGACCGGGGAGCTGTTTTTT

size: once
V: TRBV20-1
J: TRBJ1-1
D: NA
CDR3: CSASRGAEAFF
DNA: TGCAGTGCTAGTCGGGGGGCTGAAGCTTTCTTT

size: once
V: TRBV29-1
J: TRBJ2-7
D: TRBD1
CDR3: CSVERQGAQNEQYF
DNA: TGCAGCGTTGAAAGACAGGGGGCACAAAACGAGCAGTACTTC

size: many
V: TRBV7-9
J: TRBJ2-7
D: NA
CDR3: CASSLDYRGAHSYEQYF
DNA: TGTGCCAGCAGCTTAGATTATCGGGGGGCGCACTCCTACGAGCAGTACTTC

size: NA
V: TRBV11-3
J: TRBJ2-1
D: NA
CDR3: CASSLASSYNEQFF
DNA: TGTGCCAGCAGCTTAGCTAGCTCCTACAATGAGCAGTTCTTC

size: NA
V: TRBV5-1
J: TRBJ1-1
D: NA
CDR3: CASSLGGQKNTEAFF
DNA: TGCGCCAGCAGCTTGGGGGGACAAAAGAACACTGAAGCTTTCTTT

size: NA
V: TRBV5-4
J: TRBJ2-3
D: TRBD2
CDR3: CASSLPLAGGGADTQYF
DNA: TGTGCCAGCAGCTTGCCCCTAGCGGGAGGGGGGGCCGATACGCAGTATTTT

size: NA
V: TRBV6-5
J: TRBJ2-7
D: TRBD1
CDR3: CAIRTGSYEQYF
DNA: TGTGCCATCCGGACAGGGTCCTACGAGCAGTACTTC

size: NA
V: TRBV18
J: TRBJ1-3
D: TRBD1
CDR3: CASSPRDRGDLGNTIYF
DNA: TGTGCCAGCTCACCGCGGGACAGGGGAGACCTTGGAAACACCATATATTTT